This T cell receptor (beta chain) comes out of a study of OX40 agonist ivuxolimab in advanced cancers. At the level of the study: Patients' therapy was ivuxolimab, an antibody that acts as an agonist of OX40 (CD134).

This table comes from immunoSEQ multiplex PCR, and its TCRdb copy is limited to in-frame clones, with some not included. The table has 25,000 to 30,000 clones, approximately 78% seen once. CDR1 and CDR2 from the germline V gene are SGHNT and YYREEE (reference sequence). The CDR3 extends over 11 amino acids. Trimming cost V 4 bases and J 9 bases, with 10 bases left between them. The specimen was CD4+ or CD8+ T cells sorted from blood, collected in a trial of the OX40 agonist ivuxolimab. This sequence originates from an adult with an advanced solid tumor such as melanoma, head and neck, liver or kidney cancer. This chain connects TRBV5-4 to TRBJ1-2; D may be TRBD1 (6 bases). The CDR3 DNA sequence: TGTGCCAGCAGCGGTGGGACACGCTACACCTTC. Translated: CASSGGTRYTF.